What follows are 14 T cell receptor beta chains derived from one specimen sequenced in a study of blood T cell repertoires in COVID-19. Sequencing was performed with immunoSEQ multiplex PCR; in TCRdb, only in-frame clones are kept and a portion is missing. The table lists roughly 65,000 clones, roughly 80% of them singletons. Input material: peripheral blood. The receptors were sampled from a human donor in a cohort sampled during active COVID-19.

This chain connects TRBV7-2 to TRBJ2-7; D gene uncertain. Germline CDR1 is SGHTA and CDR2 is FQGNSA. The CDR3 has 13 amino acids. V shed 4 bases and J shed 3 bases, with 10 bases lying between them. The CDR3 reads CASSSSGFYEQYF. As DNA, the CDR3 is TGTGCCAGCAGCTCGTCAGGATTCTACGAGCAGTACTTC.

The J gene is TRBJ1-5, the V gene TRBV30, with no clear D. The CDR3 is 13 amino acids. Trimming shortened V by 0 bases and J by 4 bases, and 7 bases separated the two germline ends. Germline CDR1 GTSNPN, CDR2 SVGIG (reference sequence). The CDR3 nucleotides are TGTGCCTGGAGTGTTGCAGAAAATCAGCCCCAGCATTTT. It is translated as CAWSVAENQPQHF.

The chain recombines TRBV5-1 with TRBJ2-5; 8 nucleotides match TRBD2. CDR1 SGHRS and CDR2 YFSETQ come from the germline V gene. The V and J ends lost 2 bases and 4 bases, in that order; junction bases with no gene match: 7. The CDR3 has 15 amino acids. The CDR3 protein is CASSFSGTSGETQYF. CDR3 nucleotides: TGCGCCAGCAGCTTTAGCGGGACTAGTGGAGAGACCCAGTACTTC.

The chain links TRBV11-2 to TRBJ2-7; 10 bases map to TRBD2. This CDR3 is built from 15 residues. V shed 4 bases, J shed 3 bases, and the junction held 6 bases outside the gene matches. From germline, CDR1 is SGHAT and CDR2 FQNNGV. DNA for the CDR3: TGTGCCAGCAGCTATCTAGCGGGAGACTTCTACGAGCAGTACTTC. This codes for CASSYLAGDFYEQYF.

This clone was found a few times. This chain connects TRBV10-3 to TRBJ2-7; possible D gene TRBD1, 6 bases. V was cut by 4 bases and J by 1 base, with 14 bases left in between. Per germline, CDR1 ENHRY and CDR2 SYGVKD. This CDR3 is 15 amino acids long. The CDR3 spells CAISALDSLSYEQYF. The CDR3 DNA reads as TGTGCCATCAGTGCCCTGGACAGCCTTTCCTACGAGCAGTACTTC.

This clone was recorded a few times. The chain combines TRBV19 with TRBJ1-3; tentative D call: TRBD1 (6 bases). Trimming took off 4 bases at V and 0 bases at J, with 13 bases between the two ends. Germline V lookup: CDR1 LNHDA, CDR2 SQIVND (reference sequence). CDR3 length: 16 amino acids. CDR3 nucleotide sequence: TGTGCCAGTAGTACCCGGGACATAGGCTCTGGAAACACCATATATTTT. Its translation is CASSTRDIGSGNTIYF.

V usage is TRBV9 and J usage is TRBJ2-1, with 7 bases lining up with TRBD2. With V trimmed by 4 bases and J by 3 bases, 10 bases remained unmatched. CDR1 is SGDLS and CDR2 is YYNGEE in the germline V gene. The CDR3 has 16 residues. CDR3 nucleotide sequence: TGTGCCAGCAGCCCACTCGGCGGGAGAGGCTACAATGAGCAGTTCTTC. It specifies CASSPLGGRGYNEQFF.

The chain links TRBV6-2 or TRBV6-3 to TRBJ2-2, with D tentatively TRBD2 (5 bases). CDR1 and CDR2 (germline): MNHEY, SVGEGT. This CDR3 is built from 16 residues. Between the trimmed V and J ends, which lost 3 bases and 6 bases, there was a span of 17 bases. The CDR3 here is CASSYGRKKKPGELFF. The DNA of the CDR3 is TGTGCCAGCAGTTATGGGAGAAAGAAAAAACCCGGGGAGCTGTTTTTT.

This chain uses TRBV5-4 with TRBJ2-1; 8 bases agree with TRBD1. This CDR3 is 16 amino acids long. Germline CDR1 SGHNT, CDR2 YYREEE (reference sequence). V shed 1 base and J 2 bases; nucleotides not matched to a gene: 5. Here the CDR3 reads CASSLTSGGTYNEQFF. CDR3 bases: TGTGCCAGCAGCTTGACGTCAGGGGGCACCTACAATGAGCAGTTCTTC.

The J gene is TRBJ1-5, the V gene TRBV7-2; D remains unclear. Germline-derived CDR1 and CDR2 are SGHTA and FQGNSA. This CDR3 contains 17 residues. Trimming cost V 1 base and J 4 bases, with 17 bases left between them. The CDR3 bases are TGTGCCAGCAGCTTAGTGTTCGCGCCCTCGGAGAATCAGCCCCAGCATTTT. This codes for CASSLVFAPSENQPQHF.

This chain connects TRBV5-1 to TRBJ1-4; 8 bases are shared with TRBD1. Per germline, CDR1 SGHRS and CDR2 YFSETQ. The CDR3 runs 15 residues. With 3 bases clipped from V and 3 bases from J, the junction kept 4 bases outside the gene matches. CDR3 region: CASSWGQESNEKLFF. CDR3 coding DNA: TGCGCCAGCAGCTGGGGACAGGAATCTAATGAAAAACTGTTTTTT.

The chain combines TRBV5-6 with TRBJ2-3; D is undetermined. CDR1 is SGHDT and CDR2 is YYEEEE in the germline V gene. The CDR3 runs to 13 residues. Trimming shortened V by 2 bases and J by 6 bases, and 10 bases separated the two germline ends. Written as DNA, the CDR3 is TGTGCCAGCAGCTTCATAGCTTCCGATACGCAGTATTTT. It translates to CASSFIASDTQYF.

V and J are TRBV7-9 and TRBJ2-2, with TRBD1 matching 8 bases. The CDR3 is 15 residues long. Germline-derived CDR1 and CDR2 are SEHNR and FQNEAQ (reference sequence). Trimming took 7 bases from V and 5 from J; bases not matched to a gene: 9. Here the CDR3 DNA reads TGTGCCAGCATGGGGCAGGGGGCAAGGACCGGGGAGCTGTTTTTT. Translating gives CASMGQGARTGELFF.

The chain combines TRBV19 with TRBJ2-3, with TRBD1 as a possible D gene (5 bases). Trimming shortened V by 6 bases and J by 1 base, and 14 bases separated the two germline ends. Germline V lookup: CDR1 LNHDA, CDR2 SQIVND (reference sequence). This CDR3 region has 15 residues. The CDR3 loop reads CASSPQGYGTDTQYF. CDR3 in DNA: TGTGCCAGTAGCCCGCAGGGCTACGGCACAGATACGCAGTATTTT.